This TCR beta chain was retrieved from a study of cytomegalovirus exposure and HLA in healthy donors. The PCR used 60 Vbeta and 13 Jbeta primers. Sequencing used immunoSEQ multiplex PCR; TCRdb keeps in-frame clones, though not all of them. The sample lists roughly 130,000 clones, around two thirds seen once, with around 1.9% in the top ten. Broader study findings: After further analysis at a later stage, roughly 15,000 TCR beta sequences were associated with HLA alleles at 0.05 false discovery rate.

Unmatched junction bases numbered 4, after V lost 0 bases and J lost 15 bases. This CDR3 is 13 amino acids long. CDR1 is MNHNS and CDR2 is SASEGT in the germline V gene. This clone was observed a handful of times. No antigen is known for it. This clonotype originated in a male donor in good health and CMV-seronegative. Input material: PBMCs. The chain links TRBV6-1 to TRBJ2-1; TRBD2 aligns across 11 bases. The CDR3 sequence: CASSEALGLAGFF. The CDR3 DNA reads as TGTGCCAGCAGTGAAGCCCTCGGACTAGCGGGGTTCTTC.